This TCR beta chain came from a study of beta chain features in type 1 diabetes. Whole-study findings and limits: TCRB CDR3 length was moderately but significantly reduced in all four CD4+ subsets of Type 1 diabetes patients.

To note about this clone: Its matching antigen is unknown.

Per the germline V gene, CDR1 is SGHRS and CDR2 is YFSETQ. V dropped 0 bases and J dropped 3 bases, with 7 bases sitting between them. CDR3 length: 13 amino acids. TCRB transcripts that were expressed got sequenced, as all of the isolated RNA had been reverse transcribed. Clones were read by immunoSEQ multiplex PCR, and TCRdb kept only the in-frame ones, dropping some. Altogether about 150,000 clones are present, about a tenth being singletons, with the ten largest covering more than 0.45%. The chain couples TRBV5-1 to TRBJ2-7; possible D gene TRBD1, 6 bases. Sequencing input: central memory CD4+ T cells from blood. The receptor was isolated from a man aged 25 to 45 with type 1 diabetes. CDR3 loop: CASSLGQVYEQYF. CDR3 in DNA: TGCGCCAGCAGCTTGGGACAGGTCTACGAGCAGTACTTC.